This entry lists 2 T cell receptor beta chains sequenced from one sample in a study of T-cell reconstitution after alpha-beta-depleted transplantation in children. TCRbeta library construction was performed incorporating unique molecular identifiers. Each CDR3 protein is one row after TCRdb ran MiXCR on the PCR reads. The sample lists a few hundred thousand distinct CDR3 sequences; 10% were seen once. The sample here was PBMCs, taken before TCRalphabeta/CD19-depleted stem cell transplant. The receptors originated from a boy in the first two years of life with acute myeloid leukemia, due to receive a stem cell transplant.

This clonotype was recorded many times. The genes are TRBV29-1 and TRBJ2-1; the D gene could be TRBD1 or TRBD2 (5 bases each). V dropped 2 bases and J dropped 4 bases, with 15 bases sitting between them. CDR1 is SQVTM and CDR2 is ANQGSEA in the germline V gene. The CDR3 length is 15 residues. CDR3 amino acids: CSVESRDGIYNEQFF. In DNA, the CDR3 is TGCAGCGTTGAAAGCCGGGACGGTATTTACAATGAGCAGTTCTTC.

About this clonotype itself: A much larger clone lies one base from this, so it may be a read error. This chain links TRBV12-3 or TRBV12-4 with TRBJ2-1; D is uncertain. V lost 3 bases, J lost 10 bases, and 10 bases lay in between. The CDR3 consists of 12 residues. This CDR3 is CASSFIESEQFF. The DNA for the CDR3 is TGTGCCAGCAGTTTTATCGAGTCAGAGCAGTTCTTC.